One and the same sample provided the 3 T cell receptor beta chains below, sequenced in a study of glioma-infiltrating T cells. The iRepertoire nested amplicon-rescue multiplex PCR amplified TCR alpha and beta CDR3s from RNA. TCRdb ran MiXCR on the multiplex PCR reads and lists one entry per CDR3 protein. The sample holds 100,000 to 150,000 distinct CDR3 sequences, around 23% seen once. The specimen was glioma tissue, nonneoplastic brain tissue, or PBMCs (not recorded which). The source of these receptors is a human donor with low-grade glioma or glioblastoma, undergoing nonglioma brain surgery, or in good health (not recorded which).

This clonotype was counted at least ten times. V and J are TRBV7-9 and TRBJ2-1; 13 nucleotides align to TRBD2. V lost 3 bases, J lost 8 bases, and 4 bases stayed unmatched. The CDR3 extends over 15 amino acids. Germline CDR1 and CDR2: SEHNR and FQNEAQ (reference sequence). The CDR3 bases are TGTGCCAGCAGCTTTGGACTAGCGGGAGCAGATGAGCAGTTCTTC. Amino acid sequence: CASSFGLAGADEQFF.

Worth noting for this clonotype: This may arise from a read error, as a much more abundant clone is one base away. V usage is TRBV19 and J usage is TRBJ2-7; 10 positions match TRBD2. The CDR3 totals 18 residues. Germline V gene data show CDR1 as LNHDA and CDR2 as SQIVND (reference sequence). CDR3 amino acids: CSSSIRDAAGGPKYEQYF. For the CDR3, the DNA is TGTTCCAGTAGTATTCGGGACGCAGCGGGAGGGCCTAAGTACGAGCAGTACTTC.

The table lists this clonotype with many counts. The rearrangement uses TRBV7-2 and TRBJ2-4; the D is unclear. This CDR3 spans 15 amino acids. V was cut by 3 bases and J by 0 bases, with 9 bases left in between. Germline assignment: CDR1 SGHTA and CDR2 FQGNSA. The CDR3 loop reads CASSFPTGAKNIQYF. The CDR3 nucleotides are TGTGCCAGCAGCTTCCCGACTGGAGCCAAAAACATTCAGTACTTC. Variable domain in full (rest from reference TRBV7-2 and TRBJ2-4): GAGVSQSPSNKVTEKGKDVELRCDPISGHTALYWYRQSLGQGLEFLIYFQGNSAPDKSGLPSDRFSAERTGGSVSTLTIQRTQQEDSAVYLCASSFPTGAKNIQYFGAGTRLSVL.